The rows below give T cell receptor beta chains drawn from one sample of a study of T cell responses to AZD1222 COVID-19 vaccine. Assay used: immunoSEQ multiplex PCR; TCRdb lists only in-frame clones, some missing. The sample shows some 130,000 clones, over 85% of them seen only once. The material sequenced was peripheral blood, taken on day 0 of AZD1222 vaccination. All receptors come from an adult in good health. Each CDR3 is given with its conserved first and last residue. A D gene is named only where the DNA matches it firmly. The size of a clone is reported for some rows only, either as once, few or many, or as a class for expanded clones.

TRBJ1-2 | TRBD1 | - | 16 | TRBV4-1 | CASSQGQGMNLYGYTF | TGCGCCAGCAGCCAGGGACAGGGAATGAACCTCTATGGCTACACCTTC
TRBJ1-2 | - | few | 15 | TRBV19 | CASSIGMKDHYGYTF | TGTGCCAGTAGTATAGGTATGAAGGACCACTATGGCTACACCTTC
TRBJ1-1 | TRBD1 | - | 15 | TRBV2 | CASSVRGQGNTEAFF | TGTGCCAGCAGTGTTCGGGGACAGGGTAACACTGAAGCTTTCTTT
TRBJ1-5 | - | - | 16 | TRBV19 | CASSIDSTLLTGPQHF | TGTGCCAGTAGTATAGATTCAACCCTCCTAACTGGGCCCCAGCATTTT
TRBJ1-1 | - | - | 15 | TRBV18 | CASSPPQGSGTEAFF | TGTGCCAGCTCACCACCGCAGGGGTCAGGGACTGAAGCTTTCTTT
TRBJ2-2 | TRBD2 | - | 15 | TRBV7-2 | CASSLSGTNTGELFF | TGTGCCAGCAGCCTTAGCGGGACTAACACCGGGGAGCTGTTTTTT
TRBJ2-2 | - | once | 13 | TRBV24-1 | CATRSRGTGELFF | TGTGCCACCCGCAGCCGGGGAACCGGGGAGCTGTTTTTT
TRBJ2-1 | TRBD2 | - | 15 | TRBV28 | CASLAGGPSYNEQFF | TGTGCCAGCCTAGCGGGAGGGCCCTCCTACAATGAGCAGTTCTTC
TRBJ2-7 | TRBD1 | - | 11 | TRBV18 | CASTGGNEQYF | TGTGCCAGTACAGGGGGAAACGAGCAGTACTTC
TRBJ1-2 | - | - | 17 | TRBV7-6 | CASSLVVGGGSYYGYTF | TGTGCCAGCAGCTTAGTTGTCGGGGGGGGATCGTACTATGGCTACACCTTC
TRBJ2-7 | TRBD2 | - | 15 | TRBV6-5 | CASSFTSGTTYEQYF | TGTGCCAGCAGTTTCACTTCCGGGACTACTTACGAGCAGTACTTC
TRBJ2-2 | TRBD2 | - | 17 | TRBV3-1/TRBV3-2 | CASSRESGRGNTGELFF | TGTGCCAGCAGCCGGGAGAGCGGGAGAGGGAACACCGGGGAGCTGTTTTTT
TRBJ2-1 | TRBD2 | - | 15 | TRBV4-2 | CASSQETSGRNEQFF | TGTGCCAGCAGCCAAGAGACTAGCGGGAGAAATGAGCAGTTCTTC
TRBJ2-5 | TRBD2 | - | 17 | TRBV7-2 | CASSLLASGRHRETQYF | TGTGCCAGCAGCTTATTAGCTAGCGGGAGGCATAGAGAGACCCAGTACTTC
TRBJ1-1 | - | - | 13 | TRBV10-3 | CAIRPILNTEAFF | TGTGCCATCAGACCCATATTGAACACTGAAGCTTTCTTT
TRBJ1-1 | - | - | 15 | TRBV7-9 | CASSLMGRGGSEAFF | TGTGCCAGCAGCTTAATGGGCAGGGGAGGGTCTGAAGCTTTCTTT
TRBJ2-3 | - | - | 14 | TRBV24-1 | CATGPGSSTDTQYF | TGTGCCACCGGGCCGGGCTCTAGCACAGATACGCAGTATTTT
TRBJ1-2 | - | once | 13 | TRBV2 | CASSEVEWGGYTF | TGTGCCAGCAGTGAGGTCGAATGGGGTGGCTACACCTTC
TRBJ1-3 | - | - | 16 | TRBV6-5 | CASSYSPRGSGNTIYF | TGTGCCAGCAGTTATTCACCGAGAGGGAGCGGAAACACCATATATTTT
TRBJ1-5 | - | - | 14 | TRBV21-1 | CASTTWQGHQPQHF | TGTGCCAGTACTACTTGGCAGGGTCATCAGCCCCAGCATTTT
TRBJ2-5 | - | once | 13 | TRBV6-6 | CASSRLGQETQYF | TGTGCCAGCAGTCGACTAGGCCAGGAGACCCAGTACTTC
TRBJ1-5 | - | - | 15 | TRBV28 | CASSFRDNSNQPQHF | TGTGCCAGCAGTTTTAGGGACAACAGCAATCAGCCCCAGCATTTT
TRBJ2-1 | TRBD2 | - | 15 | TRBV5-1 | CASRAGLAASNEQFF | TGCGCCAGCAGGGCCGGACTAGCGGCCAGCAATGAGCAGTTCTTC
TRBJ1-1 | - | - | 13 | TRBV28 | CASIYTMNTEAFF | TGTGCCAGCATCTATACCATGAACACTGAAGCTTTCTTT
TRBJ1-3 | TRBD1 | - | 14 | TRBV7-9 | CASSLSDRGNTIYF | TGTGCCAGCAGCCTTTCCGACAGGGGGAACACCATATATTTT
TRBJ2-3 | TRBD1 | - | 15 | TRBV11-2 | CASSKGQGNTDTQYF | TGTGCCAGCAGCAAGGGACAGGGCAACACAGATACGCAGTATTTT
TRBJ2-7 | - | - | 14 | TRBV5-1 | CASSLLTDSYEQYF | TGCGCCAGCAGCTTGTTAACTGATAGCTACGAGCAGTACTTC
TRBJ2-7 | - | - | 15 | TRBV9 | CASSGWGDDSYEQYF | TGTGCCAGCAGCGGGTGGGGGGACGACTCCTACGAGCAGTACTTC
TRBJ1-1 | - | - | 16 | TRBV7-3 | CASSLAGASGSTEAFF | TGTGCCAGCAGCTTGGCGGGGGCCTCGGGGAGCACTGAAGCTTTCTTT
TRBJ2-7 | - | - | 16 | TRBV15 | CATSRESAGTIYEQYF | TGTGCCACCAGCAGAGAATCTGCAGGGACGATCTACGAGCAGTACTTC
TRBJ2-5 | TRBD2 | once | 16 | TRBV4-1 | CASSQGPAGAQETQYF | TGCGCCAGCAGCCAAGGGCCAGCGGGAGCCCAAGAGACCCAGTACTTC
TRBJ1-4 | TRBD1 | - | 17 | TRBV6-6 | CASSPRQGGRTNEKLFF | TGTGCCAGCAGTCCACGTCAGGGGGGGAGAACTAATGAAAAACTGTTTTTT
TRBJ1-4 | - | - | 15 | TRBV7-9 | CASSVDGATNEKLFF | TGTGCCAGCAGCGTGGACGGTGCAACTAATGAAAAACTGTTTTTT
TRBJ1-5 | TRBD1 | - | 14 | TRBV30 | CAWSLTGGDQPQHF | TGTGCCTGGAGCCTGACAGGGGGGGATCAGCCCCAGCATTTT
TRBJ2-5 | - | - | 11 | TRBV2 | CASRRQETQYF | TGTGCCAGCAGGAGACAAGAGACCCAGTACTTC
TRBJ1-5 | - | - | 15 | TRBV19 | CASSIQQGGRQPQHF | TGTGCCAGTAGTATCCAGCAGGGCGGTCGTCAGCCCCAGCATTTT
TRBJ1-2 | - | - | 15 | TRBV19 | CASSIGWSPNYGYTF | TGTGCCAGTAGTATTGGTTGGAGCCCTAACTATGGCTACACCTTC
TRBJ1-2 | - | - | 14 | TRBV15 | CATSRDREDYGYTF | TGTGCCACCAGCCGGGACCGAGAGGACTATGGCTACACCTTC
TRBJ2-1 | - | once | 14 | TRBV4-3 | CASSQEWRESEQFF | TGCGCCAGCAGCCAAGAATGGAGAGAATCTGAGCAGTTCTTC
TRBJ2-5 | TRBD1 | - | 15 | TRBV24-1 | CATSDFGRGRETQYF | TGTGCCACCAGTGATTTTGGCAGGGGGCGAGAGACCCAGTACTTC
TRBJ2-7 | - | - | 11 | TRBV28 | CASMVSYEQYF | TGTGCCAGCATGGTCTCCTACGAGCAGTACTTC
TRBJ2-5 | TRBD2 | - | 14 | TRBV5-1 | CASSSSGTQETQYF | TGCGCCAGCAGCTCTAGCGGTACCCAAGAGACCCAGTACTTC
TRBJ1-1 | - | - | 14 | TRBV9 | CASSGGRSSAEAFF | TGTGCCAGCAGCGGCGGACGGTCATCGGCTGAAGCTTTCTTT
TRBJ1-2 | TRBD1 | - | 14 | TRBV28 | CASAWGQGTYGYTF | TGTGCCAGCGCATGGGGACAGGGTACCTATGGCTACACCTTC
TRBJ2-3 | - | - | 14 | TRBV28 | CASRSGISTDTQYF | TGTGCCAGCAGATCCGGGATCAGCACAGATACGCAGTATTTT
TRBJ2-1 | - | - | 15 | TRBV14 | CASSPGGERYNEQFF | TGTGCCAGCAGCCCCGGAGGAGAAAGGTACAATGAGCAGTTCTTC
TRBJ2-4 | - | - | 14 | TRBV27 | CASSAFSTKNIQYF | TGTGCCAGCAGTGCCTTTTCGACCAAAAACATTCAGTACTTC
TRBJ1-5 | - | few | 15 | TRBV7-8 | CASSGRGASNQPQHF | TGTGCCAGCAGCGGCAGGGGTGCGAGCAATCAGCCCCAGCATTTT
TRBJ2-5 | TRBD2 | - | 16 | TRBV7-2 | CASRTGLAGAGETQYF | TGTGCCAGCAGGACGGGACTAGCGGGAGCCGGGGAGACCCAGTACTTC
TRBJ2-1 | TRBD1 | - | 14 | TRBV6-5 | CASSYRGRLSEQFF | TGTGCCAGCAGTTACAGGGGGCGCCTCTCTGAGCAGTTCTTC
TRBJ1-1 | - | - | 15 | TRBV2 | CASRRFNRMNTEAFF | TGTGCCAGCAGACGGTTCAATCGCATGAACACTGAAGCTTTCTTT
TRBJ1-3 | - | - | 15 | TRBV28 | CASSAIRELRNTIYF | TGTGCCAGCAGTGCCATCAGGGAGTTGAGAAACACCATATATTTT
TRBJ1-2 | - | - | 13 | TRBV23-1 | CATAWGLDYGYTF | TGCGCCACCGCCTGGGGGTTAGACTATGGCTACACCTTC